Listed here is a single T cell receptor beta chain. This sample stems from a study of blood T cell repertoires in COVID-19. Turning to the study itself: PBMCs, B-cell-depleted T cells, or T cells provided the cDNA or gDNA that made up the material.

The assay was immunoSEQ multiplex PCR, and TCRdb's table has in-frame clones only and misses some. Of approximately 200,000 clones in the sample, around 85% were seen once. The germline gives CDR1 SGHRS, CDR2 YFSETQ. Trimming cost V 4 bases and J 3 bases, with 13 bases left between them. CDR3 length: 14 amino acids. The sequencing input was peripheral blood. The J gene is TRBJ1-1, the V gene TRBV5-1; the D gene is possibly TRBD1 (6 bases). This sequence was found in a human donor in a cohort sampled during active COVID-19. This chain's CDR3 is CASSRDRLYTEAFF. CDR3 nucleotides: TGCGCCAGCAGCCGAGACAGGCTTTACACTGAAGCTTTCTTT.